The 30 T cell receptor beta chains below all came from one sample that was sequenced in a study of T cell responses to AZD1222 COVID-19 vaccine. The repertoire was sequenced with immunoSEQ multiplex PCR; TCRdb's copy has only in-frame clones and lacks some. The repertoire holds some 130,000 clones, with 85% to 90% as singletons. Sequenced material: peripheral blood, taken on day 0 of AZD1222 vaccination. The source is an adult in good health.

This clone appeared a few times. This chain uses TRBV12-5 with TRBJ2-3, with unresolved D. The CDR3 length is 14 residues. The germline gives CDR1 LGHNT, CDR2 FRNRAP. Trimming pared 4 bases from V and 12 bases from J, leaving 20 bases between. CDR3 protein: CASGSAVTRTPQYF. For the CDR3, the DNA is TGTGCTAGTGGTTCCGCCGTTACCCGGACCCCCCAGTATTTT. Supplemented by reference TRBV12-5 and TRBJ2-3, the full variable domain reads DARVTQTPRHKVTEMGQEVTMRCQPILGHNTVFWYRQTMMQGLELLAYFRNRAPLDDSGMPKDRFSAEMPDATLATLKIQPSEPRDSAVYFCASGSAVTRTPQYFGPGTRLTVL.

V is TRBV7-2 and J is TRBJ2-3, with a tentative D call TRBD1 (6 bases). Germline V CDR1 and CDR2: SGHTA, FQGNSA. The CDR3 runs to 14 residues. Trimming took off 1 base at V and 4 bases at J, with 9 bases between the two ends. The CDR3 bases are TGTGCCAGCAGCTTAGTGGGGGCAGCAGATACGCAGTATTTT. Its translation is CASSLVGAADTQYF.

The chain links TRBV5-1 to TRBJ2-1; a weak D match, TRBD2 (6 bases). The germline V gene has CDR1 SGHRS and CDR2 YFSETQ. The V end was cut by 4 bases, the J end by 4 bases, with 18 bases between. The CDR3 runs to 16 residues. CDR3 in amino acids: CASSDAGRRIYNEQFF. The CDR3 DNA is TGCGCCAGCAGCGACGCGGGACGGCGAATATACAATGAGCAGTTCTTC.

As regards this clone: Different DNA sequences within this sample yield the same CDR3. The chain links TRBV6-5 to TRBJ1-6, with 9 nucleotides matching TRBD1. The V gene's germline CDR1 is MNHEY and CDR2 SVGAGI. Trimming took 6 bases from V and 10 from J; bases not matched to a gene: 4. The CDR3 runs to 13 residues. In DNA, the CDR3 is TGTGCCAGCAGGGGGACAGGGTCATCACCCCTCCACTTT. Translating gives CASRGTGSSPLHF.

The chain has TRBV27 and TRBJ2-2, with D perhaps TRBD2 (6 bases). The V gene lost 7 bases and the J gene lost 8 bases, with 17 bases spanning the gap. Germline V lookup: CDR1 MNHEY, CDR2 SMNVEV (reference sequence). The CDR3 consists of 14 residues. CDR3 sequence reads: CASIRTGGTGELFF. The DNA of the CDR3 is TGTGCCAGCATTCGGACGGGCGGGACGGGGGAGCTGTTTTTT.

This chain links TRBV7-9 with TRBJ1-5; D is unclear. CDR3 length: 12 amino acids. Germline CDR1 and CDR2: SEHNR and FQNEAQ (reference sequence). V was cut by 1 base and J by 9 bases, with 7 bases left in between. The CDR3 DNA reads TGTGCCAGCAGCTTAGGAGAAAGGCCCCAGCATTTT. Translated, it gives CASSLGERPQHF. Looking up the rest from reference TRBV7-9 and TRBJ1-5 gives the full variable domain: DTGVSQNPRHKITKRGQNVTFRCDPISEHNRLYWYRQTLGQGPEFLTYFQNEAQLEKSRLLSDRFSAERPKGSFSTLEIQRTEQGDSAMYLCASSLGERPQHFGDGTRLSIL.

The V gene is TRBV7-2, the J gene TRBJ1-5; 7 nucleotides agree with TRBD1. Trimming cost V 9 bases and J 1 base; bases outside gene matches: 9. Germline values: CDR1 SGHTA, CDR2 FQGNSA. This CDR3 is built from 15 residues. In DNA, the CDR3 is TGTGCCAGTTCAAGGGGGCAGAAAAGCAATCAGCCCCAGCATTTT. Encoded protein: CASSRGQKSNQPQHF.

The CDR3 loop reads CASSPPTGNTEAFF. DNA for the CDR3: TGTGCCAGCAGTCCGCCGACAGGGAACACTGAAGCTTTCTTT. The V and J genes are TRBV28 and TRBJ1-1; D possibly corresponds to TRBD1 (6 bases). Trimming removed 5 bases from V and 1 base from J, with 11 bases in between. Per the germline V gene, CDR1 is MDHEN and CDR2 is SYDVKM. The CDR3 is 14 amino acids.

The V and J genes are TRBV6-5 and TRBJ2-7, with D possibly matching TRBD1 (5 bases). Per the germline V gene, CDR1 is MNHEY and CDR2 is SVGAGI. This CDR3 spans 13 amino acids. The V end was cut by 1 base, the J end by 6 bases, with 10 bases between. The CDR3 coding sequence is TGTGCCAGCAGTTACTACAGGAGAGGCGAGCAGTACTTC. This translates into CASSYYRRGEQYF.

This rearrangement joins TRBV7-6 to TRBJ1-1, with D possibly matching TRBD1 (5 bases). The CDR3 extends over 15 amino acids. Trimming removed 1 base from V and 0 bases from J, with 9 bases in between. Germline V gene data show CDR1 as SGHVS and CDR2 as FNYEAQ. CDR3 bases: TGTGCCAGCAGCTTAGGGCCAGGGATGAACACTGAAGCTTTCTTT. Translating it yields CASSLGPGMNTEAFF. The full variable domain, with the rest looked up from reference TRBV7-6 and TRBJ1-1, is GAGVSQSPRYKVTKRGQDVALRCDPISGHVSLYWYRQALGQGPEFLTYFNYEAQQDKSGLPNDRFSAERPEGSISTLTIQRTEQRDSAMYRCASSLGPGMNTEAFFGQGTRLTVV.

The table lists this clone with a count of one. The chain is built from TRBV6-6 and TRBJ1-3, with D perhaps TRBD1 (5 bases). V lost 5 bases to trimming and J lost 0 bases, with 26 bases between them. The germline CDR1 and CDR2 sequences are MNHNY and SVGAGI (reference sequence). The CDR3 consists of 20 residues. The CDR3 nucleotides are TGTGCCAGCAGTCTGCTCAAAACTCGACAGACACGATCCTCTGGAAACACCATATATTTT. Encoded protein: CASSLLKTRQTRSSGNTIYF.

This clone showed up just once. Here the CDR3 DNA reads TGCGCCAGCAGCCGGGGTGAGGGACTTGGGAACACTGAAGCTTTCTTT. Its translation: CASSRGEGLGNTEAFF. This rearrangement joins TRBV4-1 to TRBJ1-1; D possibly corresponds to TRBD1 (5 bases). Trimming removed 4 bases from V and 1 base from J, with 16 bases in between. The germline V gene has CDR1 MGHRA and CDR2 YSYEKL. This CDR3 is built from 16 residues.

J is TRBJ1-1 and V is TRBV19; 8 bases fit TRBD1. The CDR3 runs 14 residues. V trimming: 10 bases; J trimming: 7 bases; junction bases outside the gene matches: 14. The germline gives CDR1 LNHDA, CDR2 SQIVND (reference sequence). The CDR3 loop reads CATKRTGSKDEAFF. The CDR3 nucleotides read TGTGCCACCAAAAGGACAGGGTCTAAAGATGAAGCTTTCTTT.

The rearrangement uses TRBV7-3 and TRBJ2-1; a weak D match, TRBD1 (5 bases). Germline lookup yields CDR1 SGHTA and CDR2 FQGTGA. V was cut by 5 bases and J by 0 bases, with 14 bases left in between. This CDR3 region has 16 residues. The DNA of the CDR3 is TGTGCCAGCAGCACCCAGGGAACGAGCTCCTACAATGAGCAGTTCTTC. Residues: CASSTQGTSSYNEQFF.

The chain carries TRBV28 and TRBJ2-7; D gene unclear. This CDR3 spans 10 amino acids. Trimming cost V 6 bases and J 3 bases, with 3 bases left between them. The germline V gene encodes CDR1 MDHEN and CDR2 SYDVKM. The CDR3 sequence is CASRRYEQYF. The CDR3 bases are TGTGCCAGCAGGCGCTACGAGCAGTACTTC.

This clone was counted once. The chain carries TRBV7-3 and TRBJ2-5; D may be TRBD1 (6 bases). Trimming pared 5 bases from V and 4 bases from J, leaving 14 bases between. From germline, CDR1 is SGHTA and CDR2 FQGTGA. The CDR3 contains 14 residues. CDR3 amino acids: CASSPNRDTETQYF. The CDR3 bases are TGTGCCAGCAGCCCCAACAGGGATACAGAGACCCAGTACTTC.

Written as DNA, the CDR3 is TGTGCCAGCAGCGTCGACGGCTCCTTATACAATGAGCAGTTCTTC. The encoded protein is CASSVDGSLYNEQFF. The chain employs TRBV9 and TRBJ2-1, with unresolved D. This CDR3 is built from 15 residues. CDR1 SGDLS and CDR2 YYNGEE come from the germline V gene. Deletions cut 2 bases from V and 4 bases from J, with 13 bases between.

J is TRBJ2-7 and V is TRBV2; D is unclear. The length of the CDR3 is 12 residues. The V gene's germline CDR1 is SNHLY and CDR2 FYNNEI. V was shortened by 7 bases and J by 3 bases, with 10 bases between the two germline ends. CDR3 amino acids: CASKSQIYEQYF. As DNA, the CDR3 is TGTGCCAGCAAGTCACAGATCTACGAGCAGTACTTC.

The V gene is TRBV28, the J gene TRBJ2-7; D is tentatively TRBD1 or TRBD2 (5 bases each). This CDR3 is 16 amino acids long. V lost 3 bases and J 0 bases, leaving 15 bases between the germline ends. Germline CDR1 and CDR2: MDHEN and SYDVKM. The DNA of the CDR3 is TGTGCCAGCAGTTTGGGGGACCCGACCAGCTCCTACGAGCAGTACTTC. Its protein is CASSLGDPTSSYEQYF. The whole variable domain, filled in from reference TRBV28 and TRBJ2-7, reads DVKVTQSSRYLVKRTGEKVFLECVQDMDHENMFWYRQDPGLGLRLIYFSYDVKMKEKGDIPEGYSVSREKKERFSLILESASTNQTSMYLCASSLGDPTSSYEQYFGPGTRLTVT.

The sample holds one count of this clone. The rearrangement joins TRBV7-6 to TRBJ1-5; TRBD1 agrees at 9 bases. With V trimmed by 2 bases and J by 5 bases, 1 base remained unmatched. The CDR3 runs to 14 residues. Germline V lookup: CDR1 SGHVS, CDR2 FNYEAQ. The CDR3 loop reads CASSLRQGDQPQHF. The CDR3 DNA reads TGTGCCAGCAGCTTAAGACAGGGGGATCAGCCCCAGCATTTT.

The J gene is TRBJ1-1, the V gene TRBV27; D ambiguous. With 6 bases removed from V and 7 bases from J, the gap between germline ends came to 18 bases. CDR3 length: 14 amino acids. Germline values: CDR1 MNHEY, CDR2 SMNVEV (reference sequence). The CDR3 DNA sequence: TGTGCCAGCAGGTCACCCGGGTCCGCGCTTGAAGCTTTCTTT. Translated, it gives CASRSPGSALEAFF.

V gene TRBV6-5 combines with J gene TRBJ1-6; 7 bases align to TRBD1. After removal of 2 bases from V and 5 bases from J, the junction contained 3 bases not matched to a gene. CDR1 is MNHEY and CDR2 is SVGAGI in the germline V gene. The length of the CDR3 is 15 residues. The DNA of the CDR3 is TGTGCCAGCAGTTACAGACAGGGAAATAATTCACCCCTCCACTTT. Its protein is CASSYRQGNNSPLHF.

The chain employs TRBV5-1 and TRBJ2-1; D ambiguous. Germline CDR1 SGHRS, CDR2 YFSETQ. The CDR3 is made up of 12 amino acids. Trimming left V 2 bases short and J 3 bases short, with 3 bases between. The chain's CDR3 is CASSLNYNEQFF. Written as DNA, the CDR3 is TGCGCCAGCAGCTTAAACTACAATGAGCAGTTCTTC.

The chain employs TRBV19 and TRBJ1-1, with TRBD1 matching 7 bases. The CDR3 has 17 residues. The germline gives CDR1 LNHDA, CDR2 SQIVND (reference sequence). V lost 5 bases to trimming and J lost 0 bases; unmatched junction nucleotides: 12. CDR3: CASSPLPLDRVNTEAFF. The CDR3 DNA reads as TGTGCCAGTAGTCCCCTACCCCTCGACAGGGTGAACACTGAAGCTTTCTTT.

This clone was observed a single time. The chain links TRBV12-3 or TRBV12-4 to TRBJ1-2; no clear D gene. Trimming left V 2 bases short and J 7 bases short, with 8 bases between. The CDR3 loop spans 12 amino acids. CDR3 bases: TGTGCCAGCAGTTTATTGGGTGGTGGCTACACCTTC. Translation: CASSLLGGGYTF.

The chain employs TRBV5-6 and TRBJ2-5, with no clear D. Germline CDR1 is SGHDT and CDR2 is YYEEEE. The V end was cut by 6 bases, the J end by 4 bases, with 7 bases between. The CDR3 covers 11 residues. CDR3 sequence: CASTVGETQYF. CDR3 sequence (DNA): TGTGCCAGCACCGTCGGAGAGACCCAGTACTTC.

On this clone itself: Additional DNA sequences in this sample encode the identical CDR3. The V gene is TRBV7-2, the J gene TRBJ2-3, with unresolved D. The CDR3 consists of 14 residues. Germline CDR1 is SGHTA and CDR2 is FQGNSA. V was shortened by 3 bases and J by 0 bases, with 7 bases between the two germline ends. Here the CDR3 reads CASSLGLSTDTQYF. The CDR3 region has the DNA TGTGCCAGCAGCTTGGGATTGAGCACAGATACGCAGTATTTT.

This sequence joins TRBV10-1 and TRBJ1-5; no reliable D call. The CDR3 is made up of 13 amino acids. Germline CDR1 reads WNHNN; CDR2 reads SYGVQD (reference sequence). V gave up 3 bases and J gave up 4 bases, with 7 bases separating them. The DNA for the CDR3 is TGCGCCAGCAGTGACTCAGAGAATCAGCCCCAGCATTTT. The encoded protein is CASSDSENQPQHF.

The chain combines TRBV6-5 with TRBJ2-7; D not certain. Germline V gene data show CDR1 as MNHEY and CDR2 as SVGAGI. There are 14 residues in the CDR3. V lost 3 bases and J lost 5, with 14 bases in between. The CDR3 loop is CASSYDTWSHEQYF. The CDR3 DNA sequence: TGTGCCAGCAGTTATGATACCTGGAGCCACGAGCAGTACTTC.

The rearrangement joins TRBV28 to TRBJ2-7; unclear D gene. V was trimmed by 2 bases and J by 0 bases, leaving 11 bases between them. CDR3 length equals 15 residues. Germline values: CDR1 MDHEN, CDR2 SYDVKM. The CDR3 is CASSLISVFSYEQYF. In DNA, the CDR3 is TGTGCCAGCAGTTTAATTTCCGTTTTCTCCTACGAGCAGTACTTC.